This TCR beta chain was retrieved from a study of T cell responses to AZD1222 COVID-19 vaccine. General observations from the study: The repertoires were collected only after the peak T cell response. In the spike-specific TCR repertoire, nearly half reportedly target unmutated variant regions. Donor demographics were predominantly white British with a female majority; clonal diversity may be underestimated.

Combined were second doses at about 4 or about 12 weeks. Some clones are missing from TCRdb's copy, which holds only in-frame ones; the method was immunoSEQ multiplex PCR. Of more than 150,000 clones listed, 90% are singletons. A note on this clone: The antigen is not known.

The clonotype originates from an adult who received the AZD1222 COVID-19 vaccine. The sample consisted of peripheral blood, taken 28 days after the second AZD1222 dose.

CDR3 region: CAWSGTLINYGYTF. The CDR3 DNA sequence: TGTGCCTGGAGTGGGACCTTAATTAACTATGGCTACACCTTC. This chain connects TRBV30 to TRBJ1-2; D gene ambiguous. V was pared by 1 base and J by 1 base, with 10 bases between. This CDR3 is built from 14 residues. Germline-derived CDR1 and CDR2 are GTSNPN and SVGIG (reference sequence).